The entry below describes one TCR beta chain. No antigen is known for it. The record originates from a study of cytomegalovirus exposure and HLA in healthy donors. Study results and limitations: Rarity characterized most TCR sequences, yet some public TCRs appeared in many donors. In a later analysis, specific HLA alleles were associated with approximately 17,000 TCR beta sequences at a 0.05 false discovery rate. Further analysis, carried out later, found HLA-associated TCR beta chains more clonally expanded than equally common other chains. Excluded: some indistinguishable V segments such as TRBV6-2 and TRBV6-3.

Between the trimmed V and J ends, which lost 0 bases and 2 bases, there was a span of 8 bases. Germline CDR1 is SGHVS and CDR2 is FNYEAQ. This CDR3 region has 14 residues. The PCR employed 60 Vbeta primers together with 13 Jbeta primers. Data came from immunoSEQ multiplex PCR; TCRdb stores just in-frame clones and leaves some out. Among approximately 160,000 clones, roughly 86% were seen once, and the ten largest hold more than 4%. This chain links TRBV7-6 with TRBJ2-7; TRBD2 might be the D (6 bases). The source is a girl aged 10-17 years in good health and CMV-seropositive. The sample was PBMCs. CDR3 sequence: CASSLAGGTYEQYF. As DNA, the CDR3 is TGTGCCAGCAGCTTAGCGGGGGGAACCTACGAGCAGTACTTC. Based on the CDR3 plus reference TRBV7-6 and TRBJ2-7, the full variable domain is GAGVSQSPRYKVTKRGQDVALRCDPISGHVSLYWYRQALGQGPEFLTYFNYEAQQDKSGLPNDRFSAERPEGSISTLTIQRTEQRDSAMYRCASSLAGGTYEQYFGPGTRLTVT.